This is a list of T cell receptor beta chains from one sample in a study of OX40 agonist ivuxolimab in advanced cancers. Measured with immunoSEQ multiplex PCR; TCRdb has only the in-frame clones, and not every one. The sample has 15,000 or so clones; about 75% are singletons. The starting material was CD4+ or CD8+ T cells sorted from blood, obtained in a trial of the OX40 agonist ivuxolimab. The receptors shown here come from an adult with an advanced solid tumor such as melanoma, head and neck, liver or kidney cancer. CDR3s include the opening cysteine and the closing phenylalanine or tryptophan. The D gene is left open where the match is weak. Not every row has a clone size; where given, it reads once, few, many or a size class.

clone_size j_call d_call v_call cdr3_nt cdr3_aa
- TRBJ2-3 - TRBV7-9 TGTGCCAGCAGCTTTAAGCTTGGCACAGATACGCAGTATTTT CASSFKLGTDTQYF
- TRBJ2-7 - TRBV7-6 TGTGCCAGCAGCTTAGCGCAGACCTACGAGCAGTACTTC CASSLAQTYEQYF
- TRBJ2-3 - TRBV19 TGTGCCAGTAGCATTGTCCATGACACAGATACGCAGTATTTT CASSIVHDTDTQYF
- TRBJ1-1 - TRBV7-6 TGTGCCAGCAGCTTAGGTGCAGGAATGAACACTGAAGCTTTCTTT CASSLGAGMNTEAFF
- TRBJ1-1 - TRBV5-1 TGCGCCAGCAGCTTGAGAGGGCCGAACACTGAAGCTTTCTTT CASSLRGPNTEAFF
medium-sized TRBJ2-7 - TRBV5-1 TGCGCCAGCAGCCTTAAGCAGGGCTGGTACGAGCAGTACTTC CASSLKQGWYEQYF
- TRBJ2-2 - TRBV9 TGTGCCAGCAGGCGAGGGACCGGGGAGCTGTTTTTT CASRRGTGELFF
- TRBJ1-1 - TRBV5-8 TGTGCCAGCAGCTTAGCGAACACTGAAGCTTTCTTT CASSLANTEAFF
- TRBJ2-7 - TRBV9 TGTGCCAGCAGCGGGACGGACTCCTACTACGAGCAGTACTTC CASSGTDSYYEQYF
- TRBJ2-1 - TRBV4-1 TGCGCCAGCAGCCTGCAACGGGGCCCCGCGCGTGAGCAGTTCTTC CASSLQRGPAREQFF
few TRBJ1-1 - TRBV7-8 TGTGCCAGCAGCTTAGGTTGGCCAGCCGGAGCTTTCTTT CASSLGWPAGAFF
- TRBJ2-7 - TRBV6-5 TGTGCCAGCAGTTACTCGAAATTCAGGAACTACGAGCAGTACTTC CASSYSKFRNYEQYF
- TRBJ2-3 - TRBV7-9 TGTGCCAGCAGCCCCCACGCGGATACGCAGTATTTT CASSPHADTQYF
- TRBJ2-3 - TRBV25-1 TGTGCCAGCAGTGTGGGTCCAGATACGCAGTATTTT CASSVGPDTQYF
- TRBJ1-2 TRBD1 TRBV5-4 TGTGCCAGCAGCTTGGTGGAGACAGGGATCTATGGCTACACCTTC CASSLVETGIYGYTF
- TRBJ2-7 - TRBV20-1 TGCAGTGCTAAGTCCAGCTACGAGCAGTACTTC CSAKSSYEQYF
- TRBJ1-2 - TRBV6-6 TGTGCCAGCAGTTACACGTACGGAATTTATGGCTACACCTTC CASSYTYGIYGYTF
- TRBJ1-1 - TRBV27 TGTGCCAGCAGTTCGAGGAACGCTGAAGCTTTCTTT CASSSRNAEAFF
- TRBJ2-1 - TRBV19 TGTGCCAGTAGTATCGCCCGATACAATGAGCAGTTCTTC CASSIARYNEQFF
few TRBJ1-5 - TRBV4-1 TGCGCCAGCAGCCAGCATCGCGGTTCAAATCAGCCCCAGCATTTT CASSQHRGSNQPQHF
- TRBJ2-1 - TRBV29-1 TGCAGCGTTGATGGGGGCAGCTCCTACAATGAGCAGTTCTTC CSVDGGSSYNEQFF
- TRBJ1-2 - TRBV5-1 TGCGCCAGCAGACAAGGGGCTATTGGCTACACCTTC CASRQGAIGYTF
- TRBJ1-1 - TRBV7-9 TGTGCCAGCAGCCCACGGTCGAACACTGAAGCTTTCTTT CASSPRSNTEAFF
- TRBJ2-1 TRBD1 TRBV9 TGTGCCAGCAGCCCCCCTGGGACAGGCTACAATGAGCAGTTCTTC CASSPPGTGYNEQFF
- TRBJ2-3 - TRBV25-1 TGTGCCAGCAGTGAATGGGCGGAGACGGGTGATACGCAGTATTTT CASSEWAETGDTQYF
- TRBJ2-1 TRBD2 TRBV18 TGTGCCAGCTCACCGGAGAGCGGGGGGTCCCTTTTCAATGAGCAGTTCTTC CASSPESGGSLFNEQFF
- TRBJ2-4 - TRBV7-9 TGTGCCAGCGTCTTAACCGGGACGGGAGAAAACATTCAGTACTTC CASVLTGTGENIQYF
few TRBJ2-7 TRBD2 TRBV27 TGTGCCAGCAGAGATCCGGGACTAGGAAGCTACGAGCAGTACTTC CASRDPGLGSYEQYF
- TRBJ1-1 - TRBV11-2 TGTGCCAGCCCCGCCAGATGGGGAGACGCTTTCTTT CASPARWGDAFF
once TRBJ1-1 - TRBV7-9 TGTGCCAGCAGCTTACGGGTCTCTGAAGCTTTCTTT CASSLRVSEAFF
once TRBJ2-1 - TRBV28 TGTGCCAGCAGTTTAGTCTTGGGGGGGCTGATGAAGGACTCCTACAATGAGCAGTTCTTC CASSLVLGGLMKDSYNEQFF
- TRBJ2-7 - TRBV5-4 TGTGCCAGCAGCTTGAGGGGGGAAAAGGACGAGCAGTACTTC CASSLRGEKDEQYF
- TRBJ2-3 TRBD2 TRBV14 TGTGCCAGCCGGAGCGGGGTAATCACAGATACGCAGTATTTT CASRSGVITDTQYF
- TRBJ2-7 TRBD2 TRBV4-1 TGCGCCAGCAGCCCACGGGGGGAGGGCAAGCAGTACTTC CASSPRGEGKQYF
- TRBJ1-4 TRBD1 TRBV5-1 TGCGCCAGCAGCCCTGGGACAGGGGGTGAAAAACTGTTTTTT CASSPGTGGEKLFF
- TRBJ1-4 - TRBV18 TGTGCCAGCTCGTCGAGGGGGGCAACTAATGAAAAACTGTTTTTT CASSSRGATNEKLFF
- TRBJ1-1 - TRBV29-1 TGCAGCGTGGAGAGCGGGGGGATCACTGAAGCTTTCTTT CSVESGGITEAFF
- TRBJ2-1 TRBD1 TRBV9 TGTGCCAGCAGCGCGACAGGGGATTCCTACAATGAGCAGTTCTTC CASSATGDSYNEQFF
few TRBJ1-2 - TRBV11-2 TGTGCCAGCAGCTACTGGGGGCTGGATGGCTACACCTTC CASSYWGLDGYTF
- TRBJ1-5 TRBD1 TRBV6-6 TGTGCCAGCAGAATAGGGACAGGCGCCCATCAGCCCCAGCATTTT CASRIGTGAHQPQHF
- TRBJ2-4 - TRBV10-2 TGCGCCAGCACCCCGTCCAGGAAGGGGAACATTCAGTACTTC CASTPSRKGNIQYF
few TRBJ1-1 - TRBV30 TGTGCCTGGACCCGTGGGACTGAAGCTTTCTTT CAWTRGTEAFF
medium-sized TRBJ1-2 - TRBV4-3 TGCGCCAGCAGCCAAGTTAATTTCGCCCCGGGGTTAAACTATGGCTACACCTTC CASSQVNFAPGLNYGYTF
- TRBJ1-1 - TRBV19 TGTGCCAGTAGCCCAGGGTGGGGAGCTTTCTTT CASSPGWGAFF
- TRBJ2-1 - TRBV13 TGTGCCAGCAGCGTGCCGGGCCTCTACAATGAGCAGTTCTTC CASSVPGLYNEQFF
- TRBJ1-2 - TRBV23-1 TGCGACACGGTAGTAAATGGCTACACCTTC CDTVVNGYTF
- TRBJ2-3 TRBD2 TRBV19 TGTGCCAGTAGCATCCTGCCGGGACTAGCGGGAACAGATACGCAGTATTTT CASSILPGLAGTDTQYF
- TRBJ1-2 - TRBV7-2 TGTGCCAGCAGCGACCGAAACTATGGCTACACCTTC CASSDRNYGYTF
- TRBJ2-6 - TRBV5-5 TGTGCCAGCAGCTTGGGTCCCTCTGGGGCCAACGTCCTGACTTTC CASSLGPSGANVLTF
- TRBJ2-5 - TRBV2 TGTGCCAGCATCACAGACCAAGAGACCCAGTACTTC CASITDQETQYF
- TRBJ2-1 TRBD2 TRBV6-1 TGTGCCAGCAGTGACCTAGCGGGGGGTGCAAATGAGCAGTTCTTC CASSDLAGGANEQFF
- TRBJ2-7 - TRBV5-1 TGCGCCAGCAGCCGCAGGGGGGGGCCGGACGAGCAGTACTTC CASSRRGGPDEQYF
once TRBJ1-3 TRBD1 TRBV7-9 TGTGCCAGCAGCGGAAGGGACAGGGGAAGTGGAAACACCATATATTTT CASSGRDRGSGNTIYF
- TRBJ2-4 TRBD1 TRBV9 TGTGCCAGCAGCGCAAGGGACAGCAAAAACATTCAGTACTTC CASSARDSKNIQYF
- TRBJ1-3 TRBD1 TRBV29-1 TGCAGCGTTGCGGGACAGGGGCCTTTTGGAAACACCATATATTTT CSVAGQGPFGNTIYF
- TRBJ1-1 - TRBV6-1 TGTGCCAGCGCCCGGGGGGCGCTCACTGAAGCTTTCTTT CASARGALTEAFF